This TCR beta chain derives from a study of T-cell memory formation after mild COVID-19. This clonotype has more than one count but fewer than ten. TCRdb reprocessed the 5' RACE reads with MiXCR, giving one entry per CDR3 protein. Of 400,000 to 500,000 distinct CDR3 sequences in the sample, 20% were seen once. Germline V gene data show CDR1 as SGHTA and CDR2 as FQGTGA. This CDR3 has 13 amino acids. The V end lost 5 bases, the J end lost 7 bases, and 15 bases lay between the germline ends. The chain employs TRBV7-3 and TRBJ2-7; D not resolved. This TCR came from an adult woman who had mild COVID-19 (a few samples of this study predate the infection). Cell type and time point are not known. Sequencing used PBMCs or a T cell subset sorted from them (not recorded which). In DNA, the CDR3 is TGTGCCAGCAGCCCTCCCGGAACGCGAGAGCAGTACTTC. This translates into CASSPPGTREQYF. Using reference TRBV7-3 and TRBJ2-7 for the parts outside the CDR3, the full variable domain is GAGVSQTPSNKVTEKGKYVELRCDPISGHTALYWYRQSLGQGPEFLIYFQGTGAADDSGLPNDRFFAVRPEGSVSTLKIQRTERGDSAVYLCASSPPGTREQYFGPGTRLTVT.